Listed below are T cell receptor beta chains from one sample, sequenced in a study of blood T cell repertoires in COVID-19. This table comes from immunoSEQ multiplex PCR, and its TCRdb copy is limited to in-frame clones, with some not included. Of around 81,000 clones in the sample, just under 85% were seen once. The sequenced sample was peripheral blood. The origin of the receptors is a middle-aged man with acute or convalescent COVID-19. CDR3s include the opening cysteine and the closing phenylalanine or tryptophan. Fields, in order: J gene, V gene, D gene, CDR3 length, clone size, CDR3 DNA, CDR3 protein. A D gene is named only where the DNA matches it firmly. Not every row has a clone size; where given, it reads once, few, many or a size class.

j_call: TRBJ2-7; v_call: TRBV7-9; d_call: TRBD1; cdr3_length: 13; clone_size: few; cdr3_nt: TGTGCCAGCACGAAGGGGGCAGGCTACGAGCAGTACTTC; cdr3_aa: CASTKGAGYEQYF
j_call: TRBJ1-5; v_call: TRBV7-6; d_call: TRBD1; cdr3_length: 16; clone_size: .; cdr3_nt: TGTGCCAGCAGCTTCGGGACAGGTGAAATGCTTCAGCCCCAGCATTTT; cdr3_aa: CASSFGTGEMLQPQHF
j_call: TRBJ2-1; v_call: TRBV5-1; d_call: TRBD2; cdr3_length: 16; clone_size: .; cdr3_nt: TGCGCCAGCAGCTTTGGACTAGCGGGAGTTTACAATGAGCAGTTCTTC; cdr3_aa: CASSFGLAGVYNEQFF
j_call: TRBJ2-3; v_call: TRBV5-1; d_call: .; cdr3_length: 15; clone_size: .; cdr3_nt: TGCGCCAGCAGCCTCTCGACAGGCAACACAGATACGCAGTATTTT; cdr3_aa: CASSLSTGNTDTQYF
j_call: TRBJ2-2; v_call: TRBV3-1/TRBV3-2; d_call: .; cdr3_length: 14; clone_size: .; cdr3_nt: TGTGCCAGCAGCCAAGCACAGTTCACCGGGGAGCTGTTTTTT; cdr3_aa: CASSQAQFTGELFF
j_call: TRBJ2-2; v_call: TRBV19; d_call: .; cdr3_length: 16; clone_size: .; cdr3_nt: TGTGCCAGTAGTTCAAAGACAGGATCGGACACCGGGGAGCTGTTTTTT; cdr3_aa: CASSSKTGSDTGELFF
j_call: TRBJ2-1; v_call: TRBV9; d_call: TRBD2; cdr3_length: 15; clone_size: .; cdr3_nt: TGTGCCAGCAGCGTAGGAGGACTAGCGTATTCTGAGCAGTTCTTC; cdr3_aa: CASSVGGLAYSEQFF
j_call: TRBJ1-2; v_call: TRBV5-5; d_call: .; cdr3_length: 14; clone_size: .; cdr3_nt: TGTGCCAGCAGCCCGCCGACAGGCGACTATGGCTACACCTTC; cdr3_aa: CASSPPTGDYGYTF
j_call: TRBJ2-1; v_call: TRBV29-1; d_call: TRBD2; cdr3_length: 14; clone_size: .; cdr3_nt: TGCAGCGTTGCGCGGGAGGGGACCTACAATGAGCAGTTCTTC; cdr3_aa: CSVAREGTYNEQFF
j_call: TRBJ1-2; v_call: TRBV6-5; d_call: TRBD1; cdr3_length: 12; clone_size: .; cdr3_nt: TGTGCCAGCAGGGGACAGGTCTATGGCTACACCTTC; cdr3_aa: CASRGQVYGYTF
j_call: TRBJ1-5; v_call: TRBV6-6; d_call: TRBD1; cdr3_length: 16; clone_size: .; cdr3_nt: TGTGCCAGCAGTTACTCGATATCAGGGGGACGCCAGCCCCAGCATTTT; cdr3_aa: CASSYSISGGRQPQHF
j_call: TRBJ2-1; v_call: TRBV7-2; d_call: TRBD2; cdr3_length: 15; clone_size: .; cdr3_nt: TGTGCCAGCAGCCTGGGACTAAACTCCTACAATGAGCAGTTCTTC; cdr3_aa: CASSLGLNSYNEQFF
j_call: TRBJ2-7; v_call: TRBV5-6; d_call: .; cdr3_length: 12; clone_size: once; cdr3_nt: TGTGCCAGCAGCTTGAGAGTCTACGAGCAGTACTTC; cdr3_aa: CASSLRVYEQYF
j_call: TRBJ2-7; v_call: TRBV20-1; d_call: .; cdr3_length: 13; clone_size: .; cdr3_nt: TGCAGTGCTAGTCAGGGCACGTACTACGAGCAGTACTTC; cdr3_aa: CSASQGTYYEQYF
j_call: TRBJ2-2; v_call: TRBV25-1; d_call: .; cdr3_length: 14; clone_size: once; cdr3_nt: TGTGCCACCGGAGGAGGGTTTTCCACCGGGGAGCTGTTTTTT; cdr3_aa: CATGGGFSTGELFF
j_call: TRBJ1-3; v_call: TRBV24-1; d_call: TRBD1; cdr3_length: 15; clone_size: .; cdr3_nt: TGTGCCACCAGTGATTTGACAGGGGTGGGAAACACCATATATTTT; cdr3_aa: CATSDLTGVGNTIYF
j_call: TRBJ1-4; v_call: TRBV27; d_call: .; cdr3_length: 15; clone_size: .; cdr3_nt: TGTGCCAGCAGTTTATCCTTTACAACTAATGAAAAACTGTTTTTT; cdr3_aa: CASSLSFTTNEKLFF
j_call: TRBJ1-5; v_call: TRBV28; d_call: TRBD1; cdr3_length: 15; clone_size: .; cdr3_nt: TGTGCCAGCACTTCTACAGGGGGCGTCAATCAGCCCCAGCATTTT; cdr3_aa: CASTSTGGVNQPQHF
j_call: TRBJ1-3; v_call: TRBV10-3; d_call: TRBD1; cdr3_length: 15; clone_size: .; cdr3_nt: TGTGCCATCAGCGATTTGACAGGGTCGGGAAACACCATATATTTT; cdr3_aa: CAISDLTGSGNTIYF
j_call: TRBJ1-1; v_call: TRBV18; d_call: TRBD1; cdr3_length: 16; clone_size: few; cdr3_nt: TGTGCCAGCTCACTAAACCGGGACAGCAGTTACACTGAAGCTTTCTTT; cdr3_aa: CASSLNRDSSYTEAFF
j_call: TRBJ2-3; v_call: TRBV7-2; d_call: .; cdr3_length: 14; clone_size: .; cdr3_nt: TGTGCCAGCACCTCCGGGGGAGCCACAGATACGCAGTATTTT; cdr3_aa: CASTSGGATDTQYF
j_call: TRBJ1-1; v_call: TRBV9; d_call: .; cdr3_length: 13; clone_size: once; cdr3_nt: TGTGCCAGCAGCGTAAATCGGGACACTGAAGCTTTCTTT; cdr3_aa: CASSVNRDTEAFF
j_call: TRBJ2-1; v_call: TRBV7-9; d_call: .; cdr3_length: 17; clone_size: .; cdr3_nt: TGTGCCAGCAGCCCACCCAGACTAGGCCACTCCTACAATGAGCAGTTCTTC; cdr3_aa: CASSPPRLGHSYNEQFF
j_call: TRBJ2-7; v_call: TRBV7-9; d_call: TRBD2; cdr3_length: 14; clone_size: .; cdr3_nt: TGTGCCAGCCGACTAGCGGAAAGCTCCTACGAGCAGTACTTC; cdr3_aa: CASRLAESSYEQYF
j_call: TRBJ1-1; v_call: TRBV7-6; d_call: .; cdr3_length: 15; clone_size: few; cdr3_nt: TGTGCCAGCAGCTTAATGACAGCTGGAGGGACTGAAGCTTTCTTT; cdr3_aa: CASSLMTAGGTEAFF
j_call: TRBJ2-5; v_call: TRBV9; d_call: TRBD2; cdr3_length: 15; clone_size: .; cdr3_nt: TGTGCCAGCAGCGTAGCGGGAGGGAACCAAGAGACCCAGTACTTC; cdr3_aa: CASSVAGGNQETQYF
j_call: TRBJ1-3; v_call: TRBV5-1; d_call: .; cdr3_length: 14; clone_size: .; cdr3_nt: TGCGCCAGCAGCACGCAGGGTGTAGGAAACACCATATATTTT; cdr3_aa: CASSTQGVGNTIYF
j_call: TRBJ2-1; v_call: TRBV3-1/TRBV3-2; d_call: .; cdr3_length: 14; clone_size: .; cdr3_nt: TGTGCCAGCAGCCCGGGGGGCGTCTACAATGAGCAGTTCTTC; cdr3_aa: CASSPGGVYNEQFF
j_call: TRBJ2-7; v_call: TRBV2; d_call: TRBD1; cdr3_length: 13; clone_size: .; cdr3_nt: TGTGCCAGCAACAAACAGGGGGCCTACGAGCAGTACTTC; cdr3_aa: CASNKQGAYEQYF
j_call: TRBJ2-5; v_call: TRBV11-3; d_call: TRBD1; cdr3_length: 14; clone_size: .; cdr3_nt: TGTGCCAGCAGCTCTCCGGGACAGCAAGAGACCCAGTACTTC; cdr3_aa: CASSSPGQQETQYF
j_call: TRBJ1-2; v_call: TRBV6-2/TRBV6-3; d_call: TRBD1; cdr3_length: 17; clone_size: few; cdr3_nt: TGTGCCAGCAGTTACTCAATAGGACAGGGTATCAACTATGGCTACACCTTC; cdr3_aa: CASSYSIGQGINYGYTF
j_call: TRBJ2-3; v_call: TRBV6-6; d_call: .; cdr3_length: 13; clone_size: .; cdr3_nt: TGTGCCAGCAGTCGGACAGACACAGATACGCAGTATTTT; cdr3_aa: CASSRTDTDTQYF
j_call: TRBJ2-1; v_call: TRBV7-9; d_call: TRBD2; cdr3_length: 16; clone_size: .; cdr3_nt: TGTGCCAGCAGCTTAGAGGTAGCGGGAGGACCCAATGAGCAGTTCTTC; cdr3_aa: CASSLEVAGGPNEQFF
j_call: TRBJ1-3; v_call: TRBV19; d_call: .; cdr3_length: 16; clone_size: .; cdr3_nt: TGTGCCAGTAGTATAGTAGCGGCAGCTTCTGGAAACACCATATATTTT; cdr3_aa: CASSIVAAASGNTIYF
j_call: TRBJ2-4; v_call: TRBV7-8; d_call: TRBD2; cdr3_length: 22; clone_size: .; cdr3_nt: TGTGCCAGCAGCTTAACGCCATCTGCCTCTCCCAGCGGACCTAGCGGCAAAAACATTCAGTACTTC; cdr3_aa: CASSLTPSASPSGPSGKNIQYF
j_call: TRBJ2-1; v_call: TRBV7-9; d_call: TRBD2; cdr3_length: 15; clone_size: .; cdr3_nt: TGTGCCAGCAGCCCTGGGACTAGCGGCTACAATGAGCAGTTCTTC; cdr3_aa: CASSPGTSGYNEQFF
j_call: TRBJ1-5; v_call: TRBV6-6; d_call: TRBD1; cdr3_length: 17; clone_size: few; cdr3_nt: TGTGCCAGCAGTCCAACAGGGGGCGGGATGAGCCGTCAGCCCCAGCATTTT; cdr3_aa: CASSPTGGGMSRQPQHF
j_call: TRBJ1-2; v_call: TRBV5-6; d_call: TRBD1; cdr3_length: 14; clone_size: .; cdr3_nt: TGTGCCAGCAGTGAGGGACAGCCAGCCTATGGCTACACCTTC; cdr3_aa: CASSEGQPAYGYTF
j_call: TRBJ2-1; v_call: TRBV5-6; d_call: .; cdr3_length: 12; clone_size: .; cdr3_nt: TGTGCCAGCAGCTTTACAGGCCCTACTGGTGTCTTC; cdr3_aa: CASSFTGPTGVF
j_call: TRBJ2-1; v_call: TRBV10-3; d_call: .; cdr3_length: 16; clone_size: .; cdr3_nt: TGTGCCATCAGTGAGTCGACTGGGCTAGGGGACAATGAGCAGTTCTTC; cdr3_aa: CAISESTGLGDNEQFF
j_call: TRBJ2-1; v_call: TRBV16; d_call: .; cdr3_length: 15; clone_size: .; cdr3_nt: TGTGCCAGCAGCCAACCTCAGGGGTCCCACAATGAGCAGTTCTTC; cdr3_aa: CASSQPQGSHNEQFF
j_call: TRBJ1-1; v_call: TRBV7-2; d_call: TRBD1; cdr3_length: 14; clone_size: .; cdr3_nt: TGTGCCAGCAGCTCACAGGGGACGAACACTGAAGCTTTCTTT; cdr3_aa: CASSSQGTNTEAFF
j_call: TRBJ1-1; v_call: TRBV5-1; d_call: .; cdr3_length: 16; clone_size: .; cdr3_nt: TGCGCCAGCAGCTTGGTGGGGGGGATAGAGAACACTGAAGCTTTCTTT; cdr3_aa: CASSLVGGIENTEAFF
j_call: TRBJ2-1; v_call: TRBV4-3; d_call: .; cdr3_length: 16; clone_size: .; cdr3_nt: TGCGCCAGCAGCCAAGAAGTGCAACTACCCGACAATGAGCAGTTCTTC; cdr3_aa: CASSQEVQLPDNEQFF
j_call: TRBJ2-3; v_call: TRBV12-3/TRBV12-4; d_call: .; cdr3_length: 13; clone_size: .; cdr3_nt: TGTGCCAGCAGTCCTCAGGGGGGAGATACGCAGTATTTT; cdr3_aa: CASSPQGGDTQYF
j_call: TRBJ1-6; v_call: TRBV3-1/TRBV3-2; d_call: TRBD1; cdr3_length: 15; clone_size: .; cdr3_nt: TGTGCCAGCAGCCAAGAACAGGGGCCGAATTCACCCCTCCACTTT; cdr3_aa: CASSQEQGPNSPLHF
j_call: TRBJ2-3; v_call: TRBV24-1; d_call: .; cdr3_length: 16; clone_size: .; cdr3_nt: TGTGCCACCAGTGATTTGTCCAGGTCGGGCACAGATACGCAGTATTTT; cdr3_aa: CATSDLSRSGTDTQYF
j_call: TRBJ2-7; v_call: TRBV11-3; d_call: TRBD2; cdr3_length: 14; clone_size: once; cdr3_nt: TGTGCCAGCAGCTTAGGCGGGGGGGCCTACGAGCAGTACTTC; cdr3_aa: CASSLGGGAYEQYF
j_call: TRBJ1-2; v_call: TRBV28; d_call: TRBD1; cdr3_length: 14; clone_size: .; cdr3_nt: TGTGCCAGCAGCCCCCGTGACAGGGTGCAGGGCTACACCTTC; cdr3_aa: CASSPRDRVQGYTF
j_call: TRBJ2-7; v_call: TRBV30; d_call: TRBD1; cdr3_length: 13; clone_size: .; cdr3_nt: TGTGCCTGGACCAGGACAGGGGTCTACGAGCAGTACTTC; cdr3_aa: CAWTRTGVYEQYF
j_call: TRBJ2-5; v_call: TRBV11-3; d_call: TRBD2; cdr3_length: 16; clone_size: .; cdr3_nt: TGTGCCAGCAGCTTGGGTGGGACTAGTGGTACGGAGACCCAGTACTTC; cdr3_aa: CASSLGGTSGTETQYF
j_call: TRBJ2-2; v_call: TRBV5-5; d_call: TRBD1; cdr3_length: 16; clone_size: .; cdr3_nt: TGTGCCAGCAGCTTGCACAGGGGCCGGAACACCGGGGAGCTGTTTTTT; cdr3_aa: CASSLHRGRNTGELFF
j_call: TRBJ1-4; v_call: TRBV19; d_call: .; cdr3_length: 15; clone_size: .; cdr3_nt: TGTGCCAGTAGTATACCTGGACTGTCTAATGAAAAACTGTTTTTT; cdr3_aa: CASSIPGLSNEKLFF
j_call: TRBJ2-7; v_call: TRBV7-2; d_call: .; cdr3_length: 11; clone_size: .; cdr3_nt: TGTGCCAGCAGCCGGTCATACGAGCAGTACTTC; cdr3_aa: CASSRSYEQYF
j_call: TRBJ2-2; v_call: TRBV30; d_call: TRBD1; cdr3_length: 18; clone_size: once; cdr3_nt: TGTGCCTGGAGTTACCCCCTGACGGGACAGGTTAACACCGGGGAGCTGTTTTTT; cdr3_aa: CAWSYPLTGQVNTGELFF
j_call: TRBJ2-2; v_call: TRBV5-1; d_call: TRBD1; cdr3_length: 18; clone_size: .; cdr3_nt: TGCGCCAGCAGCCGATCCGGGACAGGGGGCATTTCGGCCGGGGAGCTGTTTTTT; cdr3_aa: CASSRSGTGGISAGELFF